This T cell receptor beta chain was profiled in a study of blood T cell repertoires in COVID-19. Background on the study: Whether acute or convalescent, the COVID-19 samples came from the United States, Italy and Spain. In each case, the material was cDNA or gDNA derived from T cells, B-cell-depleted T cells, or PBMCs.

As processed by the authors: Reference gene primer amplification yielded estimated nucleated cell counts. Using immunoSEQ multiplex PCR, the repertoire was profiled, and TCRdb retains in-frame clones only, with some absent. That table gives V, J and clone size, and the DNA gave D and trimming. This sample yields roughly 210,000 clones, of which about 88% are seen a single time; roughly 1.7% belongs to the top ten. This clone has just one count. The CDR3 extends over 15 amino acids. The junction had 9 bases not matched to a gene; V was cut back by 5 bases and J by 6 bases. Germline assignment: CDR1 MNHEY and CDR2 SMNVEV (reference sequence).

The receptor was derived from a man in his 70s with acute or convalescent COVID-19. This rearrangement joins TRBV27 to TRBJ2-2; 7 bases are shared with TRBD1. The sequenced sample consisted of peripheral blood. The CDR3: CASSPRDSNAGELFF. CDR3 nucleotides: TGTGCCAGCAGTCCCCGGGACAGTAATGCCGGGGAGCTGTTTTTT.